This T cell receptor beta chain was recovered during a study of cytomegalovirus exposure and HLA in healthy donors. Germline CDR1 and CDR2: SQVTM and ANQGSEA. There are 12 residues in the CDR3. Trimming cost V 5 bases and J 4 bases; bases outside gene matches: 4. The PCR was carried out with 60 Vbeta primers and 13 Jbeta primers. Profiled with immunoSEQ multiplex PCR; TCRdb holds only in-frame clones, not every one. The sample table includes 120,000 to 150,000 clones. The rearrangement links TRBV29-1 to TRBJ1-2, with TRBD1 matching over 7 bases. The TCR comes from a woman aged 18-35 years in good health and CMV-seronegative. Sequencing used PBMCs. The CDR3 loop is CSVPGQTYGYTF. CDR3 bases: TGCAGCGTTCCGGGACAGACCTATGGCTACACCTTC.